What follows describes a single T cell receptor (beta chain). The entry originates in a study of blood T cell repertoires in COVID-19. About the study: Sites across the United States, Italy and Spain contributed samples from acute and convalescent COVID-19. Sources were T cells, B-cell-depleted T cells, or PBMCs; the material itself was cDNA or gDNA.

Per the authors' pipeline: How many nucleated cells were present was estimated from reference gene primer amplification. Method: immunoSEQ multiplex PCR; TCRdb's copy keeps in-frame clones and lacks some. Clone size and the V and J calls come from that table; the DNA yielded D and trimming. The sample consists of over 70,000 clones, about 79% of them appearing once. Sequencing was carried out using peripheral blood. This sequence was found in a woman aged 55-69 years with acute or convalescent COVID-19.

This CDR3 reads CASSGRRGTAILGPEAFF. The CDR3 region has the DNA TGTGCCAGCAGTGGAAGGCGCGGGACCGCGATATTGGGACCTGAAGCTTTCTTT. The chain is built from TRBV6-1 and TRBJ1-1; possibly TRBD1 for D (5 bases). Germline V CDR1 and CDR2: MNHNS, SASEGT. The V end was cut by 4 bases, the J end by 6 bases, with 27 bases between. This CDR3 contains 18 residues.